This T cell receptor (beta chain) comes out of a study of beta chain features in type 1 diabetes. General study findings and limits: cDNA sequencing could over-represent cells with high TCR expression. Fewer junction insertions and more nucleotide deletions appeared in type 1 diabetes patients. Naive, central memory and regulatory TCRB repertoires appeared more similar among patients than healthy donors. It was possible that PCR favored shorter templates, equally so in patients and controls.

V was cut by 5 bases and J by 0 bases, with 11 bases left in between. This CDR3 is built from 15 residues. The germline V gene encodes CDR1 SGHVS and CDR2 FQNEAQ. To note about this clone: As yet, its antigen is unknown.

The authors reverse transcribed all of the isolated RNA, so sequencing captured expressed TCRB transcripts. Libraries were prepared by immunoSEQ multiplex PCR; TCRdb keeps only in-frame clonotypes and omits some of them. The profile shows about 270,000 clones, roughly 14% of them singletons. Sequencing input: naive CD4+ T cells from blood. This sequence originates from a woman aged 35 to 49 in good health. V and J are TRBV7-8 and TRBJ1-5; a weak D match, TRBD1 (5 bases). In nucleotides, the CDR3 is TGTGCCAGCAGCAGAAGGGGTAGTAGCAATCAGCCCCAGCATTTT. It translates to CASSRRGSSNQPQHF.